The 27 T cell receptor beta chains in this list originate from one sample, sequenced in a study of T cell changes during pregnancy in multiple sclerosis. Here immunoSEQ multiplex PCR was the method, and the copy in TCRdb shows in-frame clones only, minus some. The sample comprises around 61,000 clones, around 89% of which are singletons, and around 0.85% rests with the top ten. The sequenced sample was peripheral blood, obtained in the first trimester of pregnancy. The receptors were sampled from a female donor in good health, enrolled as a control in a pregnancy study.

The rearrangement links TRBV2 to TRBJ2-1; D not resolved. The V gene's germline CDR1 is SNHLY and CDR2 FYNNEI. Trimming stripped 5 bases from V and 5 bases from J, with 19 bases between. CDR3 length equals 16 residues. This CDR3 is CASSLSLLLINNEQFF. The CDR3 region has the DNA TGTGCCAGCAGTCTTTCACTTCTTTTAATTAACAATGAGCAGTTCTTC.

The rearrangement joins TRBV15 to TRBJ1-4, with TRBD1 matching over 7 bases. This CDR3 has 12 amino acids. Trimming removed 6 bases from V and 8 bases from J; junction bases left unmatched: 3. Looked up from germline, CDR1 is LNHNV and CDR2 is YYDKDF (reference sequence). CDR3 sequence (DNA): TGTGCCACCAGGACAGGGAGGGAAAAACTGTTTTTT. Translated, it gives CATRTGREKLFF.

The chain has TRBV6-5 and TRBJ1-2, with D tentatively TRBD1 (5 bases). Germline lookup yields CDR1 MNHEY and CDR2 SVGAGI. V was pared by 2 bases and J by 3 bases, with 7 bases between. The CDR3 covers 13 residues. The CDR3 reads CASSYGGDYGYTF. In DNA form, the CDR3 reads TGTGCCAGCAGTTACGGGGGGGACTATGGCTACACCTTC.

The rearrangement uses TRBV13 and TRBJ2-7; a weak D match, TRBD2 (6 bases). The length of the CDR3 is 15 residues. The V end lost 3 bases, the J end lost 2 bases, and 14 bases lay between the germline ends. Germline V gene data show CDR1 as PRHDT and CDR2 as FYEKMQ (reference sequence). CDR3 bases: TGTGCCAGCAGCTTCGGCGGAGGGTGGGCCTACGAGCAGTACTTC. Amino acid sequence: CASSFGGGWAYEQYF.

The V call is TRBV5-1, the J call TRBJ2-5, with TRBD1 matching over 9 bases. The CDR3 has 15 amino acids. CDR1 is SGHRS and CDR2 is YFSETQ in the germline V gene. Losses at the gene ends were 5 bases for V and 2 bases for J; bases not matched to a gene: 7. In nucleotides, the CDR3 is TGCGCCAGCAGTTATCTCGACAGGGGGCAAGAGACCCAGTACTTC. Residues: CASSYLDRGQETQYF.

The DNA of the CDR3 is TGCGCCAGCAGTCCGGGACAGGGGGATTATCAGCCCCAGCATTTT. This codes for CASSPGQGDYQPQHF. This rearrangement joins TRBV4-1 to TRBJ1-5; TRBD1 matches 11 bases. Germline V gene data show CDR1 as MGHRA and CDR2 as YSYEKL. The CDR3 is 15 residues long. Trimming cost V 6 bases and J 5 bases; bases outside gene matches: 6.

The V and J genes are TRBV9 and TRBJ1-3; D call uncertain. This CDR3 is built from 14 residues. V lost 6 bases and J lost 0, with 10 bases in between. Germline-derived CDR1 and CDR2 are SGDLS and YYNGEE. CDR3 loop: CASTQELSGNTIYF. In DNA form, the CDR3 reads TGTGCCAGCACCCAAGAGCTCTCTGGAAACACCATATATTTT.

The rearrangement links TRBV2 to TRBJ2-7; 7 bases are a match to TRBD2. This CDR3 comprises 14 residues. The J segment lost 7 bases and the V segment lost 3 bases, leaving 9 bases of the junction unmatched. Germline values: CDR1 SNHLY, CDR2 FYNNEI. The CDR3 loop reads CASSDAGRVEEQYF. CDR3 coding DNA: TGTGCCAGCAGTGATGCGGGGAGGGTGGAAGAGCAGTACTTC.

The chain couples TRBV19 to TRBJ1-6; D is possibly TRBD1 (5 bases). The CDR3 extends over 13 amino acids. Germline V gives CDR1 LNHDA, CDR2 SQIVND (reference sequence). V lost 3 bases to trimming and J lost 10 bases, with 10 bases between them. CDR3 protein: CASSMWGESPLHF. CDR3 bases: TGTGCCAGTAGTATGTGGGGGGAATCACCCCTCCACTTT.

This rearrangement joins TRBV2 to TRBJ1-2; 9 bases map to TRBD1. This CDR3 contains 14 residues. V shed 4 bases, J shed 2 bases, and the junction held 2 bases outside the gene matches. CDR1 and CDR2 (germline): SNHLY, FYNNEI. The CDR3 spells CASSGGTGNYGYTF. CDR3 sequence (DNA): TGTGCCAGCAGTGGCGGGACAGGGAACTATGGCTACACCTTC.

The J gene is TRBJ2-1, the V gene TRBV7-2; tentatively, D is TRBD1 (6 bases). Germline V gene lookup returns CDR1 SGHTA and CDR2 FQGNSA. The CDR3 has 16 amino acids. V was trimmed by 4 bases and J by 3 bases, leaving 16 bases between them. CDR3: CASSYSRGTVYNEQFF. The CDR3 DNA is TGTGCCAGCAGCTATAGCAGGGGTACCGTCTACAATGAGCAGTTCTTC. Full variable domain (remainder filled in from reference TRBV7-2 and TRBJ2-1): GAGVSQSPSNKVTEKGKDVELRCDPISGHTALYWYRQSLGQGLEFLIYFQGNSAPDKSGLPSDRFSAERTGGSVSTLTIQRTQQEDSAVYLCASSYSRGTVYNEQFFGPGTRLTVL.

This clone was picked up one time. The rearrangement joins TRBV19 to TRBJ1-5, with 9 bases fitting TRBD1. The J segment lost 4 bases and the V segment lost 5 bases, leaving 15 bases of the junction unmatched. The CDR3 covers 18 residues. Germline CDR1 and CDR2: LNHDA and SQIVND (reference sequence). CDR3 coding DNA: TGTGCCAGTAGTTTGGTTCTACCCGGGACAGGGTTTAATCAGCCCCAGCATTTT. Its translation: CASSLVLPGTGFNQPQHF.

The chain is built from TRBV18 and TRBJ2-3; maybe TRBD2 (5 bases). CDR3 length: 16 amino acids. Germline V lookup: CDR1 KGHSH, CDR2 LQKENI. The V gene lost 3 bases and the J gene lost 4 bases, with 17 bases spanning the gap. CDR3: CASSPDARALPDTQYF. CDR3 DNA sequence: TGTGCCAGCTCACCTGATGCGAGGGCGCTCCCAGATACGCAGTATTTT.

This chain links TRBV7-3 with TRBJ2-1; TRBD2 aligns across 10 bases. The CDR3 is made up of 16 amino acids. Germline CDR1 SGHTA, CDR2 FQGTGA. Trimming removed 5 bases from V and 4 bases from J; junction bases left unmatched: 8. The CDR3 loop reads CASSLLAGGPYNEQFF. The CDR3 coding sequence is TGTGCCAGCAGCCTTTTAGCGGGGGGCCCATACAATGAGCAGTTCTTC.

This clone has only one observation. The chain recombines TRBV5-1 with TRBJ2-5; no clear D gene. V lost 0 bases and J 2 bases, leaving 5 bases between the germline ends. Germline V gene lookup returns CDR1 SGHRS and CDR2 YFSETQ. This CDR3 is built from 13 residues. The CDR3 reads CASSLVVQETQYF. The CDR3 DNA reads as TGCGCCAGCAGCTTGGTTGTACAAGAGACCCAGTACTTC.

The chain employs TRBV5-1 and TRBJ2-7; TRBD1 agrees at 8 bases. This CDR3 is 14 amino acids long. The V segment lost 6 bases and the J segment 4 bases; nucleotides outside the gene matches: 9. Germline CDR1 reads SGHRS; CDR2 reads YFSETQ. The CDR3: CASKPGTGSYEQYF. The CDR3 nucleotides read TGCGCCAGCAAACCCGGGACAGGTAGTTACGAGCAGTACTTC.

The chain combines TRBV7-6 with TRBJ2-2; TRBD2 matches at 12 bases. V shed 5 bases and J 2 bases; nucleotides not matched to a gene: 18. The CDR3 extends over 21 amino acids. The germline gives CDR1 SGHVS, CDR2 FNYEAQ. Here the CDR3 reads CASSEITSGGPTLSNTGELFF. CDR3 nucleotide sequence: TGTGCCAGCAGCGAGATAACTAGCGGGGGGCCGACTCTATCAAACACCGGGGAGCTGTTTTTT.

In DNA, the CDR3 is TGTGCCAGCGGGTCAGGAAATTCACCCCTCCACTTT. This sequence encodes CASGSGNSPLHF. The chain carries TRBV9 and TRBJ1-6; D gene unclear. The CDR3 has 12 residues. V lost 7 bases to trimming and J lost 7 bases, with 9 bases between them. Germline-derived CDR1 and CDR2 are SGDLS and YYNGEE.

The J gene is TRBJ1-2, the V gene TRBV19, with D uncertain. Germline loops: CDR1 LNHDA, CDR2 SQIVND (reference sequence). With 1 base removed from V and 2 bases from J, the gap between germline ends came to 5 bases. The CDR3 loop spans 13 amino acids. The CDR3 sequence is CASSIGRNYGYTF. Here the CDR3 DNA reads TGTGCCAGTAGTATAGGCAGAAACTATGGCTACACCTTC.

This clone was counted once. The V and J genes are TRBV7-3 and TRBJ2-1; D gene unclear. The CDR3 has 15 amino acids. The V end was cut by 2 bases, the J end by 2 bases, with 10 bases between. Germline values: CDR1 SGHTA, CDR2 FQGTGA. CDR3 coding DNA: TGTGCCAGCAGCTTAGAGTTTACCACCTACAATGAGCAGTTCTTC. Its protein is CASSLEFTTYNEQFF.

The count of this clone is one. The chain employs TRBV6-1 and TRBJ1-1; 7 bases match TRBD1. Germline CDR1 MNHNS, CDR2 SASEGT. The CDR3 length is 14 residues. Germline trimming cut 8 bases from V and 4 bases from J; bases unmatched to any gene: 10. This CDR3 reads CASATGWVSTEAFF. The CDR3 nucleotides are TGTGCCAGCGCGACAGGGTGGGTGAGCACTGAAGCTTTCTTT.

The table lists this clone with a few counts. The V call is TRBV27, the J call TRBJ1-5; D gene ambiguous. V gave up 3 bases and J gave up 3 bases, with 12 bases separating them. Germline CDR1 and CDR2: MNHEY and SMNVEV (reference sequence). The CDR3 sequence is 15 residues long. The CDR3 loop is CASSLEGMNNQPQHF. DNA for the CDR3: TGTGCCAGCAGTTTGGAGGGTATGAACAATCAGCCCCAGCATTTT.

This clone was seen a few times. This chain links TRBV9 with TRBJ1-1, with D uncertain. This CDR3 has 13 residues. The V gene's germline CDR1 is SGDLS and CDR2 YYNGEE. The germline V and J ends were trimmed by 0 bases and 4 bases, with 7 bases remaining between them. CDR3 sequence (DNA): TGTGCCAGCAGCGTAGGCCGGGGCACTGAAGCTTTCTTT. As protein: CASSVGRGTEAFF. The full variable domain, its missing parts supplied by reference TRBV9 and TRBJ1-1, is DSGVTQTPKHLITATGQRVTLRCSPRSGDLSVYWYQQSLDQGLQFLIQYYNGEERAKGNILERFSAQQFPDLHSELNLSSLELGDSALYFCASSVGRGTEAFFGQGTRLTVV.

This sequence joins TRBV5-6 and TRBJ1-1; D is unresolved. The germline CDR1 and CDR2 sequences are SGHDT and YYEEEE. V lost 4 bases and J 1 base, leaving 14 bases between the germline ends. CDR3 size: 15 residues. The CDR3 DNA is TGTGCCAGCAGCCACGAGGCGGAGCCGAACACTGAAGCTTTCTTT. As protein: CASSHEAEPNTEAFF.

The CDR3 coding sequence is TGTGCCAGCAGCCCTGCTCCCGACAACAATCAGCCCCAGCATTTT. Residues: CASSPAPDNNQPQHF. The J gene is TRBJ1-5, the V gene TRBV5-4; no clear D. Germline assignment: CDR1 SGHNT and CDR2 YYREEE (reference sequence). V lost 4 bases and J lost 3, with 14 bases in between. CDR3 size: 15 residues.

V usage is TRBV6-1 and J usage is TRBJ1-5, with a weak D call TRBD1 (6 bases). The CDR3 covers 15 residues. Germline values: CDR1 MNHNS, CDR2 SASEGT. Deletions cut 1 base from V and 4 bases from J, with 11 bases between. Here the CDR3 DNA reads TGTGCCAGCAGTGAAGTGAGTCAGGGGAATCAGCCCCAGCATTTT. Encoded protein: CASSEVSQGNQPQHF.

J is TRBJ1-1 and V is TRBV7-6; TRBD1 might be the D (5 bases). V shed 5 bases and J shed 3 bases, with 13 bases lying between them. The V gene's germline CDR1 is SGHVS and CDR2 FNYEAQ. The CDR3 has 14 amino acids. CDR3 amino acids: CASSPGGVYTEAFF. CDR3 bases: TGTGCCAGCAGCCCCGGGGGAGTGTACACTGAAGCTTTCTTT.